This is a list of T cell receptor beta chains from one sample in a study of identical twins. TCRdb reanalysed the 5' RACE reads using MiXCR and keeps one entry per CDR3 protein. Among roughly 750,000 distinct CDR3 sequences listed, less than 25% were seen once. The same data also went into a second study, on T cells expressing NK-cell markers.

Sequencing was carried out using PBMCs. The receptors originated from a woman younger than 35 in good health. The CDR3 runs from the conserved cysteine through the conserved F or W. Fields, in order: J gene, V gene, D gene, clone size, CDR3 DNA, CDR3 protein. The D gene is left open where the match is weak. Clone size is stated in some rows and not others, as once, few, many or a class when expanded.

J: TRBJ1-6
V: TRBV3-1
D: NA
size: NA
DNA: TGTGCCAGCAGCCAAGATGGGTGGGGTTATTCACCCCTCCACTTT
CDR3: CASSQDGWGYSPLHF

J: TRBJ2-5
V: TRBV5-5
D: TRBD1
size: NA
DNA: TGTGCCAGCAGCTTGGAGGGACAGGGGGCCTACCCAAGAGAGACCCAGTACTTC
CDR3: CASSLEGQGAYPRETQYF

J: TRBJ1-1
V: TRBV7-9
D: NA
size: NA
DNA: TGTGCCAGCAGCCGAGACAGGACCGAAGCTTTCTTT
CDR3: CASSRDRTEAFF

J: TRBJ1-3
V: TRBV20-1
D: NA
size: NA
DNA: TGCAGTGCTAGAGATCGAGTACGCTCTGGAAACACCATATATTTT
CDR3: CSARDRVRSGNTIYF

J: TRBJ2-2
V: TRBV29-1
D: NA
size: NA
DNA: TGCAGCTTCCTCAGGTCCGGGGAGCTGTTTTTT
CDR3: CSFLRSGELFF

J: TRBJ2-3
V: TRBV11-2
D: NA
size: NA
DNA: TGTGCCAGCAGCTTAGTTATCGGGAGCACAGATACGCAGTATTTT
CDR3: CASSLVIGSTDTQYF

J: TRBJ1-2
V: TRBV12-3/TRBV12-4
D: NA
size: few
DNA: TGTGCCAGCAGTCCAGGGTTGACCTTC
CDR3: CASSPGLTF

J: TRBJ1-2
V: TRBV12-3/TRBV12-4
D: NA
size: few
DNA: TGTGCCAGCAGTTCGGACAGTTTCAACTATGGCTACACCTTC
CDR3: CASSSDSFNYGYTF

J: TRBJ2-7
V: TRBV7-2
D: TRBD2
size: NA
DNA: TGTGCCAGCAGCGCTCCTAGCGGGAGGTCCGTCGAGCAGTACTTC
CDR3: CASSAPSGRSVEQYF

J: TRBJ1-1
V: TRBV20-1
D: NA
size: NA
DNA: TGCAGTGCTAGAAAGGGGGGCGCCACTGAAGCTTTCTTT
CDR3: CSARKGGATEAFF

J: TRBJ2-1
V: TRBV29-1
D: NA
size: NA
DNA: TGCAGCGTTGACAGGGATCCCTACAATGAGCAGTTCTTC
CDR3: CSVDRDPYNEQFF

J: TRBJ2-1
V: TRBV7-9
D: NA
size: few
DNA: TGTGCCAGCGAGCCCATTCAGGGGGGCACCTACAATGAGCAGTTCTTC
CDR3: CASEPIQGGTYNEQFF

J: TRBJ2-2
V: TRBV15
D: TRBD2
size: few
DNA: TGTGCCACAGTAGCGGGGGGCACCGGGGAGCTGTTTTTT
CDR3: CATVAGGTGELFF

J: TRBJ2-1
V: TRBV11-2
D: TRBD2
size: few
DNA: TGTGCCAGCAGCGGACGGACTAGCGGCAGTCCCCTAATCAGGAATGAGCAGTTCTTC
CDR3: CASSGRTSGSPLIRNEQFF

J: TRBJ2-6
V: TRBV29-1
D: NA
size: many
DNA: TGCAGCGTGCCTTCGGGCTCTGGGGCCAACGTCCTGACTTTC
CDR3: CSVPSGSGANVLTF

J: TRBJ1-6
V: TRBV6-1
D: TRBD1
size: NA
DNA: TGTGCCAGCAGGGCCGGGACAGGGAATTCACCCCTCCACTTT
CDR3: CASRAGTGNSPLHF

J: TRBJ2-1
V: TRBV4-3
D: NA
size: once
DNA: TGCGCCAGCAGCCAAGAAAAGCTTCTTACGGGTGAGCAGTTCTTC
CDR3: CASSQEKLLTGEQFF

J: TRBJ2-1
V: TRBV5-1
D: NA
size: once
DNA: TGCGCCAGCAGCGCGGAAGGCTTCTACAATGAGCAGTTCTTC
CDR3: CASSAEGFYNEQFF

J: TRBJ2-7
V: TRBV7-2
D: NA
size: NA
DNA: TGTGCCAGCAGCTTACAGCGGAGCTCCTACGAGCAGTACTTC
CDR3: CASSLQRSSYEQYF

J: TRBJ1-2
V: TRBV12-3/TRBV12-4
D: NA
size: NA
DNA: TGTGCCAGCAGTTTAGGGAGAGGGCCCCACTATGGCTACACCTTC
CDR3: CASSLGRGPHYGYTF

J: TRBJ2-4
V: TRBV20-1
D: TRBD2
size: once
DNA: TGCAGTGCTAGCTCCGGGACTACACAAAACATTCAGTACTTC
CDR3: CSASSGTTQNIQYF

J: TRBJ2-7
V: TRBV9
D: TRBD2
size: NA
DNA: TGTGCCAGCAGCGTAGCTACGGGGGGTCGGACGTACTTC
CDR3: CASSVATGGRTYF

J: TRBJ1-5
V: TRBV20-1
D: NA
size: few
DNA: TGCAGTGCTAGAGATCCCCTCGCGTTGGGGGCCCATCATTTT
CDR3: CSARDPLALGAHHF

J: TRBJ2-3
V: TRBV29-1
D: NA
size: few
DNA: TGCAGCCCGGGTAGCGGACCAGGGACAGATACGCAGTATTTT
CDR3: CSPGSGPGTDTQYF

J: TRBJ1-5
V: TRBV19
D: TRBD1
size: NA
DNA: TGTGCCAGTAGTATCCCCATCCGACAGGGGTTCAATCAGCCCCAGCATTTT
CDR3: CASSIPIRQGFNQPQHF

J: TRBJ2-5
V: TRBV4-1
D: NA
size: NA
DNA: TGCGCCAGCAGCCCCTTTCCCGGGACGGGAGAAGAGACCCAGTACTTC
CDR3: CASSPFPGTGEETQYF

J: TRBJ2-3
V: TRBV7-2
D: TRBD2
size: NA
DNA: TGTGCCAGCAGAACTAGCGGGAGAGGGCAGTATTTT
CDR3: CASRTSGRGQYF

J: TRBJ1-5
V: TRBV20-1
D: TRBD1
size: many
DNA: TGCAGTGCCCCCAGGGGGACGGGGGATCAGCCCCAGCATTTT
CDR3: CSAPRGTGDQPQHF

J: TRBJ2-1
V: TRBV27
D: TRBD1
size: few
DNA: TGTGCCAGCAGTTTGGTCAGGGGGAAGAATGAGCAGTTCTTC
CDR3: CASSLVRGKNEQFF

J: TRBJ2-1
V: TRBV6-1
D: NA
size: NA
DNA: TGTGCCAGCAAAGGGGCCAGAGTCTCCTACAATGAGCAGTTCTTC
CDR3: CASKGARVSYNEQFF

J: TRBJ2-3
V: TRBV29-1
D: NA
size: NA
DNA: TGCAGCGTCAAAACAGGAGATACGCAGTATTTT
CDR3: CSVKTGDTQYF

J: TRBJ2-5
V: TRBV7-9
D: TRBD2
size: few
DNA: TGTGCCAGCAGCTTACTTTGGGAGGGCCAGTACTTC
CDR3: CASSLLWEGQYF

J: TRBJ2-7
V: TRBV18
D: NA
size: NA
DNA: TGTGCCAGCTCACCACCGGGAGGAGGGAGCTCTACCGAGCAGTACTTC
CDR3: CASSPPGGGSSTEQYF

J: TRBJ2-1
V: TRBV20-1
D: TRBD2
size: many
DNA: TGCAGTGCTGAGTCTAGCGGGAGGGCCACTGATGAGCAGTTCTTC
CDR3: CSAESSGRATDEQFF

J: TRBJ2-5
V: TRBV29-1
D: TRBD1
size: few
DNA: TGCAGCGTTGACGAATCTGGGACAGGGGCGATCGAGACCCAGTACTTC
CDR3: CSVDESGTGAIETQYF

J: TRBJ1-2
V: TRBV5-5
D: NA
size: NA
DNA: TGTGCCAGCAGCCCGTCAAACCCGGCTAACTATGGCTACACCTTC
CDR3: CASSPSNPANYGYTF

J: TRBJ2-6
V: TRBV6-5
D: NA
size: NA
DNA: TGTGCCAGCAGTTACTCCCTCGCGGCCTCGGCCAACGTCCTGACTTTC
CDR3: CASSYSLAASANVLTF